Below, 25 T cell receptor beta chains from the same sample are listed, as sequenced in a study of shared clonotypes between healthy human individuals. Clones were sequenced by immunoSEQ multiplex PCR, and TCRdb holds only the in-frame ones, with some missing. The table lists a few million clones, about 92% of them singletons. Material: naive CD4+ T cells sorted from blood. Subset here: CD45RA+ positively selected. The receptors were sampled from a man between 18 and 35 years old in good health.

The CDR3 region has the DNA TGTGCCAGCAGCTCTGACTTCACCAGCACAGATACGCAGTATTTT. This translates into CASSSDFTSTDTQYF. This sequence joins TRBV5-4 and TRBJ2-3; the D is unclear. The ends were cut back, 3 bases at V and 0 bases at J, with 11 bases in the middle. The CDR3 has 15 amino acids. Germline loops: CDR1 SGHNT, CDR2 YYREEE (reference sequence).

The CDR3 protein is CASKWRQNGGGELFF. CDR3 nucleotide sequence: TGTGCCAGCAAATGGAGGCAGAATGGAGGTGGGGAGCTGTTTTTT. The chain employs TRBV19 and TRBJ2-2; D is possibly TRBD2 (5 bases). The CDR3 sequence is 15 residues long. V lost 9 bases and J lost 8, with 22 bases in between. Germline loops: CDR1 LNHDA, CDR2 SQIVND (reference sequence). Based on the CDR3 plus reference TRBV19 and TRBJ2-2, the full variable domain is DGGITQSPKYLFRKEGQNVTLSCEQNLNHDAMYWYRQDPGQGLRLIYYSQIVNDFQKGDIAEGYSVSREKKESFPLTVTSAQKNPTAFYLCASKWRQNGGGELFFGEGSRLTVL.

The gene calls are TRBV9 and TRBJ2-1, with TRBD2 matching 7 bases. CDR1 and CDR2 (germline): SGDLS, YYNGEE. CDR3 length equals 16 residues. V was clipped by 0 bases and J by 4 bases; unmatched bases: 7. CDR3 in DNA: TGTGCCAGCAGCGTAGTTGACGGGGGGACGTACAATGAGCAGTTCTTC. Translating it yields CASSVVDGGTYNEQFF.

V usage is TRBV7-6 and J usage is TRBJ1-2; D is undetermined. V lost 7 bases to trimming and J lost 0 bases, with 12 bases between them. Germline values: CDR1 SGHVS, CDR2 FNYEAQ. This CDR3 contains 14 residues. In DNA form, the CDR3 reads TGTGCCAGCAAACCGATGGAGGCTAACTATGGCTACACCTTC. Encoded protein: CASKPMEANYGYTF.

The genes are TRBV25-1 and TRBJ2-2, with 7 bases identical to TRBD1. CDR3 length equals 16 residues. Germline loops: CDR1 MGHDK, CDR2 SYGVNS. J was trimmed by 0 bases and V by 1 base; bases with no gene match: 2. The CDR3 reads CASSESDRANTGELFF. CDR3 DNA sequence: TGTGCCAGCAGTGAATCCGACAGGGCGAACACCGGGGAGCTGTTTTTT.

The chain recombines TRBV2 with TRBJ2-7; D is perhaps TRBD1 (5 bases). V shed 3 bases and J shed 8 bases, with 8 bases lying between them. The CDR3 covers 11 residues. Germline lookup yields CDR1 SNHLY and CDR2 FYNNEI. The CDR3 region is CASSDGAKQYF. The CDR3 DNA follows: TGTGCCAGCAGTGATGGGGCTAAGCAGTACTTC.

The chain has TRBV9 and TRBJ2-1; 8 positions agree with TRBD1. CDR3 length: 15 amino acids. The trim removed 4 bases at V and 1 base at J, leaving 4 bases unmatched. The germline gives CDR1 SGDLS, CDR2 YYNGEE. CDR3 sequence: CASSPGQDSYNEQFF. CDR3 in DNA: TGTGCCAGCAGCCCGGGACAGGATTCCTACAATGAGCAGTTCTTC.

The chain has TRBV18 and TRBJ2-7; D unresolved. The V gene lost 2 bases and the J gene lost 4 bases, with 9 bases spanning the gap. The germline V gene encodes CDR1 KGHSH and CDR2 LQKENI. This CDR3 is 13 amino acids long. The CDR3: CASSPERQYEQYF. The CDR3 bases are TGTGCCAGCTCACCAGAGCGCCAGTACGAGCAGTACTTC.

This chain connects TRBV7-2 to TRBJ1-6; D gene unclear. This CDR3 is 15 amino acids long. Trimming pared 1 base from V and 8 bases from J, leaving 12 bases between. Germline V CDR1 and CDR2: SGHTA, FQGNSA. This CDR3 reads CASSLGLGGYSPLHF. For the CDR3, the DNA is TGTGCCAGCAGCTTAGGACTAGGCGGATATTCACCCCTCCACTTT. Variable domain in full (rest from reference TRBV7-2 and TRBJ1-6): GAGVSQSPSNKVTEKGKDVELRCDPISGHTALYWYRQSLGQGLEFLIYFQGNSAPDKSGLPSDRFSAERTGGSVSTLTIQRTQQEDSAVYLCASSLGLGGYSPLHFGNGTRLTVT.

The gene calls are TRBV7-9 and TRBJ1-4; D is perhaps TRBD1 (5 bases). Trimming removed 5 bases at V and 6 bases at J, with 16 bases between. The CDR3 is made up of 15 amino acids. The germline gives CDR1 SEHNR, CDR2 FQNEAQ (reference sequence). The CDR3 DNA sequence: TGTGCCAGCAGCGCACGGGGCTTTTGGGATGAAAAACTGTTTTTT. Translation gives CASSARGFWDEKLFF. Full variable domain (missing parts from reference TRBV7-9 and TRBJ1-4): DTGVSQNPRHKITKRGQNVTFRCDPISEHNRLYWYRQTLGQGPEFLTYFQNEAQLEKSRLLSDRFSAERPKGSFSTLEIQRTEQGDSAMYLCASSARGFWDEKLFFGSGTQLSVL.

This clone was counted only a few times. The chain is built from TRBV19 and TRBJ1-5; the D gene is possibly TRBD1 (5 bases). V dropped 3 bases and J dropped 7 bases, with 13 bases sitting between them. The CDR3 sequence is 14 residues long. Per germline, CDR1 LNHDA and CDR2 SQIVND (reference sequence). CDR3 coding DNA: TGTGCCAGTAGTATTGTTCGGGGGGGGCAGCCCCAGCATTTT. It yields the protein CASSIVRGGQPQHF.

This chain connects TRBV5-6 to TRBJ2-5; 7 bases agree with TRBD2. Germline CDR1 reads SGHDT; CDR2 reads YYEEEE. The CDR3 runs to 14 residues. Unmatched junction bases numbered 13, after V lost 1 base and J lost 13 bases. CDR3 sequence: CASSLYLAVARPYF. CDR3 sequence (DNA): TGTGCCAGCAGCTTGTATCTAGCGGTCGCACGTCCGTACTTC.

The genes are TRBV27 and TRBJ2-1, with a weak D call TRBD2 (5 bases). CDR3 length equals 14 residues. Germline loops: CDR1 MNHEY, CDR2 SMNVEV (reference sequence). Trimming cost V 2 bases and J 7 bases, with 12 bases left between them. This chain's CDR3 is CASSLNRLANEQFF. In DNA, the CDR3 is TGTGCCAGCAGTTTAAATCGGCTAGCAAATGAGCAGTTCTTC.

This clone was seen just once. The genes are TRBV4-2 and TRBJ2-2; D is uncertain. The ends were cut back, 4 bases at V and 1 base at J, with 10 bases in the middle. CDR1 and CDR2 (germline): LGHNA, YNFKEQ. There are 15 residues in the CDR3. The CDR3 DNA is TGTGCCAGCAGCCCCCCAGACGAGAACACCGGGGAGCTGTTTTTT. It codes for CASSPPDENTGELFF.

The V and J genes are TRBV2 and TRBJ2-7, with TRBD2 as a possible D gene (5 bases). CDR1 is SNHLY and CDR2 is FYNNEI in the germline V gene. The CDR3 extends over 16 amino acids. V lost 3 bases to trimming and J lost 0 bases, with 15 bases between them. The CDR3 is CASSEGVAPLSYEQYF. Here the CDR3 DNA reads TGTGCCAGCAGTGAGGGAGTAGCCCCCCTCTCCTACGAGCAGTACTTC.

This CDR3 reads CASSEILGPRSYEQYF. CDR3 DNA: TGTGCCAGCAGTGAAATTTTGGGACCTCGCTCCTACGAGCAGTACTTC. The chain carries TRBV2 and TRBJ2-7; D possibly uses TRBD1 or TRBD2 (5 bases each). CDR1 and CDR2 (germline): SNHLY, FYNNEI. The CDR3 covers 16 residues. The germline V and J ends were trimmed by 2 bases and 0 bases, with 14 bases remaining between them.

J is TRBJ2-7 and V is TRBV27, with a tentative D call TRBD2 (6 bases). The CDR3 consists of 13 residues. Trimming took off 6 bases at V and 4 bases at J, with 13 bases between the two ends. CDR1 and CDR2 (germline): MNHEY, SMNVEV (reference sequence). CDR3 sequence (DNA): TGTGCCAGCAGCCCCCCCCGGGGGTACGAGCAGTACTTC. This gives the protein CASSPPRGYEQYF.

This chain uses TRBV6-6 with TRBJ1-1; TRBD1 matches 8 bases. Germline assignment: CDR1 MNHNY and CDR2 SVGAGI (reference sequence). The CDR3 is 16 amino acids. The junction had 12 bases not matched to a gene; V was cut back by 6 bases and J by 3 bases. CDR3 nucleotides: TGTGCCAGCAGCCAGAGACAGGGGAGGAGGTACACTGAAGCTTTCTTT. Residues: CASSQRQGRRYTEAFF.

The chain links TRBV5-4 to TRBJ2-7, with 10 bases aligning to TRBD1. Germline values: CDR1 SGHNT, CDR2 YYREEE (reference sequence). The CDR3 has 13 amino acids. Losses at the gene ends were 6 bases for V and 5 bases for J; bases not matched to a gene: 5. CDR3 sequence (DNA): TGTGCCAGCACCCTGACAGGGGGCAACGAGCAGTACTTC. Amino acids: CASTLTGGNEQYF.

V and J are TRBV2 and TRBJ2-2; 10 positions agree with TRBD1. The CDR3 runs to 15 residues. Germline CDR1 and CDR2: SNHLY and FYNNEI. V was pared by 6 bases and J by 6 bases, with 7 bases of the junction left unmatched. DNA of the CDR3: TGTGCCAGCAGCCTGACAGGGGGCGCCCCCGGGGAGCTGTTTTTT. It encodes CASSLTGGAPGELFF.

The gene calls are TRBV6-5 and TRBJ1-1; D call uncertain. This CDR3 region has 13 residues. Deletions cut 6 bases from V and 0 bases from J, with 8 bases between. Germline V gene lookup returns CDR1 MNHEY and CDR2 SVGAGI. This CDR3 reads CASRNTVNTEAFF. CDR3 nucleotide sequence: TGTGCCAGCAGGAACACCGTGAACACTGAAGCTTTCTTT.

The genes are TRBV30 and TRBJ2-4; 7 bases map to TRBD2. Per the germline V gene, CDR1 is GTSNPN and CDR2 is SVGIG (reference sequence). The CDR3 is made up of 14 amino acids. With 3 bases clipped from V and 8 bases from J, the junction kept 10 bases outside the gene matches. DNA for the CDR3: TGTGCCTGGAGGCCCCGGGGAGGGAGCGACATTCAGTACTTC. Translation gives CAWRPRGGSDIQYF. The entire variable domain, with the rest obtained from reference TRBV30 and TRBJ2-4, is as follows: SQTIHQWPATLVQPVGSPLSLECTVEGTSNPNLYWYRQAAGRGLQLLFYSVGIGQISSEVPQNLSASRPQDRQFILSSKKLLLSDSGFYLCAWRPRGGSDIQYFGAGTRLSVL.

J is TRBJ2-3 and V is TRBV5-4; D possibly corresponds to TRBD2 (6 bases). V lost 3 bases and J lost 2, with 13 bases in between. The CDR3 extends over 15 amino acids. CDR1 and CDR2 (germline): SGHNT, YYREEE (reference sequence). The CDR3 region is CASSWGPGVTDTQYF. The CDR3 coding sequence is TGTGCCAGCAGCTGGGGCCCGGGGGTCACAGATACGCAGTATTTT.

The chain uses TRBV2 and TRBJ1-1; D is unclear. Germline CDR1 and CDR2: SNHLY and FYNNEI. Trimming removed 6 bases at V and 5 bases at J, with 13 bases between. This CDR3 spans 13 amino acids. Written as DNA, the CDR3 is TGTGCCAGCAGCCCTGGGGTGTTTACTGAAGCTTTCTTT. Translating it yields CASSPGVFTEAFF.

V and J are TRBV5-1 and TRBJ1-4; D gene uncertain. The V gene lost 1 base and the J gene lost 2 bases, with 6 bases spanning the gap. CDR3 size: 14 residues. Germline lookup yields CDR1 SGHRS and CDR2 YFSETQ. CDR3 in amino acids: CASSLSQTNEKLFF. The CDR3 DNA reads as TGCGCCAGCAGCTTGTCACAGACTAATGAAAAACTGTTTTTT.